This TCR beta chain was recovered during a study of cytomegalovirus exposure and HLA in healthy donors. Study summary: There were fewer than 500 genotyped donors. Of these, 75% to 90% fell in the genetic ancestry cluster associated with self-reported Caucasian donors. The study, taken as a whole, reports: Later analysis indicated greater clonal expansion among HLA-associated TCR beta chains than among equally common other chains.

The primer mix had 60 Vbeta and 13 Jbeta primers. TCRdb's copy holds only in-frame clones and misses some; the assay was immunoSEQ multiplex PCR. Among some 98,000 clones, about 70% were seen once, and the ten largest hold roughly 8.4%. Losses at the gene ends were 6 bases for V and 0 bases for J; bases not matched to a gene: 2. The CDR3 spans 13 residues. Per the germline V gene, CDR1 is WNHNN and CDR2 is SYGVQD (reference sequence). This clone was seen a few times. Antigen specificity is unknown. The sample comprised PBMCs. The V and J genes are TRBV10-1 and TRBJ2-7, with 7 nucleotides matching TRBD1. This TCR derives from a human donor in good health. The CDR3 reads CASSDRASYEQYF. For the CDR3, the DNA is TGCGCCAGCAGCGACAGGGCCTCCTACGAGCAGTACTTC.